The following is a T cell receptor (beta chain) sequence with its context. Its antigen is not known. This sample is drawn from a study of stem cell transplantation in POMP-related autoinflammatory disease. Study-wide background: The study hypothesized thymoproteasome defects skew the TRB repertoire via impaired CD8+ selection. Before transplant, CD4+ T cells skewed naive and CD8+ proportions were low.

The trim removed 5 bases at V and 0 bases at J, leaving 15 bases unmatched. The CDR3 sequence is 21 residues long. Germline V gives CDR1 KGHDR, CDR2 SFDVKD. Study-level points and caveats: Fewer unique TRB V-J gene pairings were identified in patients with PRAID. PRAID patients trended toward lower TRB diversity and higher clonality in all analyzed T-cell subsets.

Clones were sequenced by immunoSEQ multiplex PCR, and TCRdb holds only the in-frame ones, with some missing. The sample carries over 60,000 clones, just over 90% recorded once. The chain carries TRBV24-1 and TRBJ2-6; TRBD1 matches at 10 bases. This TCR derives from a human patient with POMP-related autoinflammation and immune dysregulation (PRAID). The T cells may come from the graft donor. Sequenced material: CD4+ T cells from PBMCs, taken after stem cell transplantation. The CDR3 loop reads CATSAPTVGTGAHSGANVLTF. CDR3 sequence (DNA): TGTGCCACCAGTGCTCCCACCGTCGGGACAGGGGCGCACTCTGGGGCCAACGTCCTGACTTTC.